This TCR beta chain was found in a study of shared clonotypes between healthy human individuals (dated by TCRdb to 2019 to 2021). Notes on the research overall: A few men and a couple of women, aged 18 to 49 years, made up the cohort. For each donor, CD4 naive and CD4 memory were each run on three plates, CD8 naive on two plates, and CD8 memory on one plate. The study deeply sequenced blood TCR repertoires of about 5 healthy adults to estimate repertoire size and the extent of clonotype sharing between individuals. Different laboratories and diverse techniques were used to prepare libraries and sequence TCR repertoires, to increase sequencing depth and limit assay-specific biases. Leukapheresis yielded between about 0.85 and 9 billion PBMCs per donor. The full study reports these points: Sampling was restricted to blood, and TCR repertoires in tissues likely differ from the TCR repertoires found in blood. Higher generation probabilities were observed for clonotypes shared by all four sorted-subset donors than for non-shared clonotypes. Because the study included only a small number of donors, the genetic and exposure-history diversity represented was limited. When a handful of donors were compared, the shared fraction of clonotypes was around 5% for naive CD4, approximately 3.3% for naive CD8, about 2.5% for memory CD4, and around 0.4% for memory CD8. Naive subsets generally had larger estimated clonotype richness than memory subsets. Based on pairwise subsampling, the degree of clonotype sharing among donors was expected to be affected by sequencing depth. Rarefaction of sorted-subset datasets indicated incomplete sequencing despite the large sequencing depth.

The cysteine opens and the phenylalanine closes a CDR3 of 12 amino acids. The entry retains the CDR3 DNA only, 36 bases that are in frame from base 1. Trimming at the junction amounts to 3 bases on V and 6 bases on J, and the germline ends lie 9 bases apart. The germline V gene (reference sequence) gives CDR1 as MNHEY and CDR2 as SMNVEV. For the CD8 naive samples, CD45RO-negative cells were positively selected for CCR7, yielding a CD45RA+CCR7+ population from which TemRA cells were excluded. The donors were healthy, HIV-negative adults with no recently reported acute infections or vaccinations. All donors were Caucasian adults living in Nashville, Tennessee, USA. After blood collection by leukapheresis, PBMCs were isolated using Ficoll-Histopaque density gradient centrifugation and then cryopreserved in the vapor phase of liquid nitrogen. Purity and quantity of every magnetically sorted T cell population were checked by analytical flow cytometry. Genomic DNA was isolated from every sorted fraction and measured by UV absorbance on a Nanodrop 2000c.

Regarding this clone: Its antigen is still unknown. The input lacks base qualities; no much larger clone sits a single base away. Other nucleotide sequences in the sample specify the same CDR3.

Using the deep immunoSEQ assay, multiplex PCR amplified TCR CDR3 regions from genomic DNA. Extracted genomic DNA from each cell subset was distributed evenly across all wells of several immunoSEQ 96-well plates, and each plate was treated as a replicate. For sorted subsets, each replicate PCR was loaded with 200 ng genomic DNA, equivalent to 25,000 to 35,000 T cell genomes. Purified libraries were measured with a Qubit 3.0 fluorometer, size-checked on a Bioanalyzer 2100, and measured again with the KAPA Library Quantification kit. Every immunoSEQ 96-well plate was sequenced on a separate single-read 150-cycle Illumina NextSeq 550 flow cell. Per the original workflow: Because the immunoSEQ output included only junctional sequences and no quality scores, the filtering could not be the same as the filtering used for full-length reads. Sequences were annotated with PyIR, a Python wrapper for IgBLAST v1.9, using IMGT germline references to assign V/J genes and CDR3. Any read was removed if the V/J assignment was weak (E-value above 1e-6), the CDR3 was missing, or the read contained stop codons, out-of-frame junctions, or ambiguous translated residues. V3J clonotypes were defined by identical inferred V gene, J gene, and CDR3 amino acid sequence. Percentage overlap between repertoires was calculated by dividing the number of shared unique clonotypes by the size of the smaller repertoire. Three approaches were used to assess repertoire richness: RTK rarefaction, the Chao1 estimator, and Recon v2.1 estimates of unobserved clonotypes. OLGA was used to compute generation probabilities for all TCRbeta clonotypes that the gDNA method yielded from four donors. The source is immuneACCESS, and TCRdb retained only in-frame sequences with V and J called. Part of the clones is not carried over; for the studies checked, unresolved V genes explain less than half of this, and the remainder is unexplained. Clone size and the V and J calls come from that table; the DNA yielded D and trimming. The sample records around 1,900,000 clones, around 95% of which are singletons. The ten largest clones take up 1.5% to 2% of the sample.

The rearranged segments are TRBV27 and TRBJ2-7, with the D gene uncertain. The sequencing input was naive CD8+ T cells from PBMCs. The meaning of the sample's cell subset or site label: CD45RA+CCR7+. This clonotype was sampled from a man aged 18-30 years in good health. Some clones in this sample may be carry-over from other donors' samples. The nucleotide sequence reads as follows: TGTGCCAGCAGTTTCCTCGGCTCCGAGCAGTACTTC. Its translation is CASSFLGSEQYF.